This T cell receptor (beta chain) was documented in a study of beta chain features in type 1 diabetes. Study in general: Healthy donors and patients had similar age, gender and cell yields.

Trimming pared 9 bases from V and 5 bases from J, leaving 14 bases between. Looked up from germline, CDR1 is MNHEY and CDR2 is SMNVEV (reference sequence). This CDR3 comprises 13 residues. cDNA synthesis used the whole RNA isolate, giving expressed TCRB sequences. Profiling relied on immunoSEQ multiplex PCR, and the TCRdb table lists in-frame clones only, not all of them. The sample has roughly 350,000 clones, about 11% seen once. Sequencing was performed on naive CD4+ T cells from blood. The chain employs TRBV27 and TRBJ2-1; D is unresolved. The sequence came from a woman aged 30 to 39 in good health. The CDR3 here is CASQSRPHNEQFF. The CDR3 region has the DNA TGTGCCAGTCAGTCTAGACCTCACAATGAGCAGTTCTTC.